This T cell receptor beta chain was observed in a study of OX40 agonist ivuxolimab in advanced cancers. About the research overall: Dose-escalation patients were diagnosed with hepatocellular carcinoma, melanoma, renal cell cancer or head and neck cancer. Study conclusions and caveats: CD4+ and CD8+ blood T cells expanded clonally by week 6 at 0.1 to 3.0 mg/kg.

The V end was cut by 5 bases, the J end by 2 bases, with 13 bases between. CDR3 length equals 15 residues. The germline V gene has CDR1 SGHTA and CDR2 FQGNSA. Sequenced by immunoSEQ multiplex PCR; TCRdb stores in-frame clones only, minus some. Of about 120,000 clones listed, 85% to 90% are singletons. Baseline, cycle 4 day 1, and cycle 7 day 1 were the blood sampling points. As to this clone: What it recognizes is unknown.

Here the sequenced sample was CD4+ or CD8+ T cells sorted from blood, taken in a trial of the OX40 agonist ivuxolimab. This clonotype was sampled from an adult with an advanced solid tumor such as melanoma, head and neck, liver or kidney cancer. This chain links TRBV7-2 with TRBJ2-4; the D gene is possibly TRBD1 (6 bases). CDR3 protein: CASSPSRDTKNIQYF. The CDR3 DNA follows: TGTGCCAGCAGCCCCTCCAGGGACACCAAAAACATTCAGTACTTC.